This T cell receptor beta chain came from a study of blood T cell repertoires in COVID-19. Study information: Sites across the United States, Italy and Spain contributed samples from acute and convalescent COVID-19. PBMCs, B-cell-depleted T cells, or T cells provided the cDNA or gDNA that made up the material.

There are 16 residues in the CDR3. Germline V gives CDR1 GTSNPN, CDR2 SVGIG (reference sequence). With 0 bases removed from V and 4 bases from J, the gap between germline ends came to 18 bases. Seattle patients were enrolled during active infection and followed longitudinally. In the original analysis: Amplification of reference gene primers was used by the study to estimate nucleated cell counts. The table came from immunoSEQ multiplex PCR; TCRdb's copy has only in-frame clones and leaves some out. Clonal size and the V and J genes are those of that table, whereas D and trimming came from the DNA. The sample lists a few hundred thousand clones, around 89% seen once, with just under 6.5% in the top ten.

The clonotype originates from a woman in her twenties or thirties with COVID-19, enrolled during active disease. The chain uses TRBV30 and TRBJ1-1; D uncertain. The sequenced material came from peripheral blood. The CDR3, as DNA: TGTGCCTGGAGTGTCACCCCCCGTTGGGCTGGCACTGAAGCTTTCTTT. Protein product: CAWSVTPRWAGTEAFF. The variable domain in full, with the rest retrieved from reference TRBV30 and TRBJ1-1, is SQTIHQWPATLVQPVGSPLSLECTVEGTSNPNLYWYRQAAGRGLQLLFYSVGIGQISSEVPQNLSASRPQDRQFILSSKKLLLSDSGFYLCAWSVTPRWAGTEAFFGQGTRLTVV.